This TCR beta chain was identified during a study of CD8+CD57+ T cells in acquired aplastic anemia. CDR1 is SQVTM and CDR2 is ANQGSEA in the germline V gene. The CDR3 is made up of 15 amino acids. The trim removed 2 bases at V and 4 bases at J, leaving 8 bases unmatched. For CDR3 and TCR beta VDJ profiling, genomic DNA was the template used. TCRdb reprocessed the reads with MiXCR, giving one entry per CDR3 protein. The repertoire holds around 130,000 distinct CDR3 sequences, with over 55% as singletons. Patients included in sequencing had previously demonstrated CD8+CD57+ cell expansion by flow cytometry. This clonotype was detected many times.

Input material: sorted CD4+, CD8+, or CD8+CD57+ T cells (not recorded which) from PBMCs. The rearrangement joins TRBV29-1 to TRBJ2-5, with 9 nucleotides matching TRBD1. The TCR sequence derives from a human donor with aplastic anemia. The CDR3 loop is CSVELTGGLGETQYF. The CDR3 coding sequence is TGCAGCGTTGAATTGACAGGGGGATTGGGAGAGACCCAGTACTTC. Full variable domain (outside the CDR3, taken from reference TRBV29-1 and TRBJ2-5): SAVISQKPSRDICQRGTSLTIQCQVDSQVTMMFWYRQQPGQSLTLIATANQGSEATYESGFVIDKFPISRPNLTFSTLTVSNMSPEDSSIYLCSVELTGGLGETQYFGPGTRLLVL.